Sequencing of this T cell receptor (beta chain) was carried out in a study of cytotoxic CD8 clonotypes in ibrutinib-treated CLL. Regarding the study as a whole: Clonality rose at ibrutinib response and fell back toward baseline at progression.

Trimming at V came to 0 bases and at J to 12 bases, leaving 7 bases not matched to a gene. The CDR3 sequence is 13 residues long. CDR1 is LNHDA, CDR2 SQIVND, per germline (reference sequence). In regard to this clone: The target antigen is unknown.

Sequenced by immunoSEQ multiplex PCR; TCRdb stores in-frame clones only, minus some. Found here are around 310,000 clones, around four fifths of them singletons; the top ten hold over 6.5%. This receptor was taken from a human donor with chronic lymphocytic leukemia. The chain employs TRBV19 and TRBJ2-7, with 8 bases identical to TRBD2. The source material was PBMCs, sampled before ibrutinib treatment. Here the CDR3 reads CASSIEREAPRYF. CDR3 nucleotides: TGTGCCAGTAGTATAGAGCGGGAGGCTCCTCGGTACTTC.